This T cell receptor (beta chain) derives from a study of cytomegalovirus exposure and HLA in healthy donors. To note about this clone: Its antigen is currently unknown.

Study results and limitations: The authors listed approximately 160 TCR beta chains as cytomegalovirus-associated.

The CDR3 runs to 16 residues. V lost 0 bases, J lost 6 bases, and 15 bases lay in between. The germline CDR1 and CDR2 sequences are SGHRS and YFSETQ. A multiplex PCR was run with 60 Vbeta primers and 13 Jbeta primers. The assay was immunoSEQ multiplex PCR, and TCRdb's table has in-frame clones only and misses some. Among some 160,000 clones, 70% to 80% were seen once, and the ten largest hold 2% to 2.5%. The sample consisted of PBMCs. This sequence originates from a man aged 55-75 years in good health and CMV-seronegative. V usage is TRBV5-1 and J usage is TRBJ2-2, with D perhaps TRBD2 (6 bases). CDR3 in amino acids: CASSLDLATVSGELFF. The CDR3 DNA sequence: TGCGCCAGCAGCTTGGATCTAGCGACGGTATCCGGGGAGCTGTTTTTT.